The sequence of this T cell receptor (beta chain) was determined in a study of vaccination and CD4 T cells after COVID-19. The germline V and J ends were trimmed by 8 bases and 5 bases, with 24 bases remaining between them. CDR1 and CDR2 (germline): LNHDA, SQIVND (reference sequence). The CDR3 is made up of 16 amino acids. General study results and limits: Convalescent patients gained a median 86.3% of their reactive clones only post-vaccination.

Treatment in this sample: roughly 10-day PBMC culture with coronavirus spike peptide pools or control peptides (ViraFEST assay). CD4+ T cells that came from the unexposed donor were collected before the COVID-19 pandemic (2011-2018). By its share, this clonotype is medium-sized. The antigen remains unidentified. The study sequenced cultured CD4+ T cell DNA using the Oncomine TCR Beta short-read assay. TCRdb independently ran MiXCR on the PCR reads; one entry per CDR3 protein. Among just over 1,400 distinct CDR3 sequences listed, around 14% were seen once. This receptor was obtained from a human donor in good health. The sample taken for sequencing was CD4+ T cells from blood, cultured in vitro. The chain is built from TRBV19 and TRBJ2-5; D possibly uses TRBD1 or TRBD2 (5 bases each). CDR3 sequence reads: CASSTRGRLEGETQYF. CDR3 sequence (DNA): TGTGCCAGTTCTACCCGCGGGCGCTTAGAGGGGGAGACCCAGTACTTC.